This is a list of T cell receptor beta chains from one sample in a study of T cell repertoires in cytomegalovirus infection. MiXCR, applied by TCRdb to the reads, yields one record per CDR3 protein. This table holds roughly 920,000 distinct CDR3 sequences, around 29% found once. For these receptors, no antigen is known. The material sequenced was cultured CD8+ T cells from PBMCs, taken from culture after CMV antigen stimulation. The receptors originated from a human donor in good health (CMV status not recorded). Some clones in this sample may be carry-over from other donors' samples. CDR3s include the opening cysteine and the closing phenylalanine or tryptophan. A D gene is named only where the DNA matches it firmly. Clone size, where shown, is once, few, many, or a class for clones that have expanded.

v_gene	abundance	d_gene	j_gene	CDR3nt	CDR3aa
TRBV7-6	once	NA	TRBJ1-3	TGTGCCAGCAGCTTAGCGAAGATAGGATCCGAAAACACCATATATTTT	CASSLAKIGSENTIYF
TRBV12-3/TRBV12-4	NA	NA	TRBJ2-1	TGTGCCAGCAGTTTTAAGCGCGTGGATGAGCAGTTCTTC	CASSFKRVDEQFF
TRBV6-2/TRBV6-3	once	NA	TRBJ2-7	TGTGCCAGCAGTAGAATAGGATCCTCGGTTCCGAGGCAGTACTTC	CASSRIGSSVPRQYF
TRBV9	NA	NA	TRBJ2-7	TGTGCCAGCAGCGTAGTCCCCTACGAGCAGTACTTC	CASSVVPYEQYF
TRBV7-8	many	TRBD2	TRBJ2-3	TGTGCCAGCAGCTTAGCCTCGGGGCGGGGGATAGATACGCAGTATTTT	CASSLASGRGIDTQYF
TRBV6-1	few	NA	TRBJ2-7	TGTGCCGTCCCCCAGGACCGAGGGTCCAACTACGAGCAGTACTTC	CAVPQDRGSNYEQYF
TRBV7-9	NA	TRBD2	TRBJ2-1	TGTGCCAGCAGCTCCGAGGGACTAGCGGGGCCGTTCTTC	CASSSEGLAGPFF
TRBV5-1	many	TRBD1	TRBJ2-1	TGCGCCAGCAGCCAGGACAGGGCGAATGAGCAGTTCTTC	CASSQDRANEQFF
TRBV2	NA	NA	TRBJ2-3	TGTGCCAGCCAAAGCGGGTCTAGCACAGATACGCAGTATTTT	CASQSGSSTDTQYF
TRBV7-9	many	TRBD1	TRBJ2-7	TGTGCCAGCAGCTCGGGACAGGGAGACGAGCAGTACTTC	CASSSGQGDEQYF
TRBV7-2	NA	NA	TRBJ1-2	TGTGCCAGCAGCTTAGTATTGGGCGCGGCGGACTATGGCTACACCTTC	CASSLVLGAADYGYTF
TRBV12-3/TRBV12-4	NA	TRBD2	TRBJ2-1	TGTGCCAGCAGTCCGTTTCCGAGTCGGGGGGGGCCATCCTACAATGAGCAGTTCTTC	CASSPFPSRGGPSYNEQFF
TRBV6-5	few	NA	TRBJ2-7	TGTGCCAGCAGTAACCTGGGGGCCTACGAGCAGTACTTC	CASSNLGAYEQYF
TRBV19	NA	NA	TRBJ1-2	TGTGCCAGTACTGCGGGGGTTACCGATGGCTACACCTTC	CASTAGVTDGYTF
TRBV11-3	NA	TRBD2	TRBJ2-1	TGTGCCAGCAGCTCCGGGGGGGGGCATTGGGAGCAGTTCTTC	CASSSGGGHWEQFF
TRBV6-5	few	NA	TRBJ2-7	TGTGCCAGCAGTTACTCGGCCCATAGTGGGGGGGCCTCCTACGAGCAGTACTTC	CASSYSAHSGGASYEQYF
TRBV12-3/TRBV12-4	NA	TRBD2	TRBJ2-1	TGTGCCAGCAGTGCTGGGACTAGCGGCCCCTACAATGAGCAGTTCTTC	CASSAGTSGPYNEQFF
TRBV6-5	few	NA	TRBJ2-3	TGTGCCAGCAGTCCTCTCGGATCCACAGATACGCAGTATTTT	CASSPLGSTDTQYF
TRBV2	NA	TRBD1	TRBJ1-1	TGTGCCAGCAGGAGAATGACAGGGATGAACACTGAAGCTTTCTTT	CASRRMTGMNTEAFF
TRBV7-9	NA	NA	TRBJ2-3	TGTGCCAGTTTAATCTTTGGGGATGGCACAGATACGCAGTATTTT	CASLIFGDGTDTQYF
TRBV6-5	NA	NA	TRBJ1-1	TGTGCCAGCAGTCCCTCCCCGGGGGTTCACACTGAAGCTTTCTTT	CASSPSPGVHTEAFF
TRBV7-9	NA	NA	TRBJ2-3	TGTGCCAGCAGCTCCTTGGAAGGGGCCCTCACAGATACGCAGTATTTT	CASSSLEGALTDTQYF
TRBV11-1	many	TRBD1	TRBJ1-6	TGTGCCAGCAGCCTAAGGGGGCAAAATAATTCACCCCTCCACTTT	CASSLRGQNNSPLHF
TRBV7-6	NA	NA	TRBJ1-1	TGTGCCAGCAGCGCCCGGACCGTAAAGAACACTGAAGCTTTCTTT	CASSARTVKNTEAFF
TRBV25-1	NA	NA	TRBJ2-1	TGTGCCTGCAGTACCCTGTCCGTGAGCTCCTACAATGAGCAGTTCTTC	CACSTLSVSSYNEQFF
TRBV7-6	many	NA	TRBJ1-6	TGTGCCAGCAGCTCCAGGGCTTTGGATTCACCCCTCCACTTT	CASSSRALDSPLHF
TRBV7-2	many	NA	TRBJ2-7	TGTGCCAGCAGCCCAGGATCGGGGGGCGTTTACTACGAGCAGTACTTC	CASSPGSGGVYYEQYF
TRBV7-2	many	NA	TRBJ1-1	TGTGCCAGCAGCTTAGTAGGGGTAGAGGCTTTCTTT	CASSLVGVEAFF
TRBV6-1	NA	NA	TRBJ1-1	TGTGCCAGCACGGTAACTGAAGCTTTCTTT	CASTVTEAFF
TRBV7-9	many	TRBD1	TRBJ1-4	TGTGCCAGCAGCGGGGACAGGGGATCAACTAATGAAAAACTGTTTTTT	CASSGDRGSTNEKLFF